This TCR beta chain was sequenced for a study of a mutant IDH1 vaccine in newly diagnosed glioma. Using immunoSEQ multiplex PCR, the repertoire was profiled, and TCRdb retains in-frame clones only, with some absent. The repertoire holds roughly 74,000 clones, 65% to 90% seen once, with about 2.2% in the top ten. This CDR3 contains 14 residues. V gave up 5 bases and J gave up 4 bases, with 14 bases separating them. CDR1 is SEHNR and CDR2 is FQNEAQ in the germline V gene (reference sequence). Documented time point: week 23, last vaccination. In every dose of vaccine, 300 ug of mutant IDH1 20-mer peptide was given alongside topical imiquimod. This clone appeared a single time. Its antigen remains unidentified.

This chain links TRBV7-9 with TRBJ1-1; D may be TRBD1 (5 bases). This TCR came from a man aged 25 to 45 with glioma. Some clones in this sample may be carry-over from other donors' samples. The sample was PBMCs, taken from a glioma patient whose treatment included an IDH1 peptide vaccine. Here the CDR3 reads CASSTRDGLTEAFF. The DNA for the CDR3 is TGTGCCAGCAGCACCCGGGACGGTCTCACTGAAGCTTTCTTT. Variable domain in full (rest from reference TRBV7-9 and TRBJ1-1): DTGVSQNPRHKITKRGQNVTFRCDPISEHNRLYWYRQTLGQGPEFLTYFQNEAQLEKSRLLSDRFSAERPKGSFSTLEIQRTEQGDSAMYLCASSTRDGLTEAFFGQGTRLTVV.